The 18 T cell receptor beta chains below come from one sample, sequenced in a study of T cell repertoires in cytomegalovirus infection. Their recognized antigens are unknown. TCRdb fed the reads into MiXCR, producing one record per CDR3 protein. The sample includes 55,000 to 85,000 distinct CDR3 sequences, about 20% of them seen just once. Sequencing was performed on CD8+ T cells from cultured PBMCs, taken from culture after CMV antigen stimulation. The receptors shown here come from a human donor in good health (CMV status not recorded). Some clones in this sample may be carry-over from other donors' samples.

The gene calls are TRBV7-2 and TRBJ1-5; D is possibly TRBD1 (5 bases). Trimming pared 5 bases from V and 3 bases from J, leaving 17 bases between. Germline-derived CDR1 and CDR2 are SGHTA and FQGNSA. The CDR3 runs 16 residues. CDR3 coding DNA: TGTGCCAGCAGCCGGAAGGGCCCTGGGGCCAATCAGCCCCAGCATTTT. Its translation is CASSRKGPGANQPQHF. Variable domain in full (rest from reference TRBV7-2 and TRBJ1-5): GAGVSQSPSNKVTEKGKDVELRCDPISGHTALYWYRQSLGQGLEFLIYFQGNSAPDKSGLPSDRFSAERTGGSVSTLTIQRTQQEDSAVYLCASSRKGPGANQPQHFGDGTRLSIL.

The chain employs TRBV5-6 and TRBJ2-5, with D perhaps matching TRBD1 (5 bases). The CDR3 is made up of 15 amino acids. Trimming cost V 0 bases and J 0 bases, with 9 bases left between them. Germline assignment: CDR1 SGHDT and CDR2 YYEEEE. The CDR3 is CASSLEQAYQETQYF. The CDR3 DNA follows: TGTGCCAGCAGCTTGGAACAGGCGTACCAAGAGACCCAGTACTTC.

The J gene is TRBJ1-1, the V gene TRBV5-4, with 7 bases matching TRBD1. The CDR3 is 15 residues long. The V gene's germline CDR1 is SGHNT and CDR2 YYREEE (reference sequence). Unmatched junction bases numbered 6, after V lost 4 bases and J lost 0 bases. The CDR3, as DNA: TGTGCCAGCAGCAGACAGGGAAGTATGAACACTGAAGCTTTCTTT. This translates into CASSRQGSMNTEAFF.

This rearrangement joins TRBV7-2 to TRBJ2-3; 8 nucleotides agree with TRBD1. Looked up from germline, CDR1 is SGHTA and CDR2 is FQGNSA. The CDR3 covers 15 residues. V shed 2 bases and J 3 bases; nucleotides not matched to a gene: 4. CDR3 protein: CASSLQDRATDTQYF. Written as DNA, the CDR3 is TGTGCCAGCAGCTTACAGGACAGGGCTACAGATACGCAGTATTTT.

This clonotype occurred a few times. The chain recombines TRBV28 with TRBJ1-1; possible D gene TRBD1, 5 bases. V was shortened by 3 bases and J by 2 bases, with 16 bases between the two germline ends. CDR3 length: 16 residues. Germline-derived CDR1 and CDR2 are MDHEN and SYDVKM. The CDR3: CASSFGGYNSNTEAFF. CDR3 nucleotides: TGTGCCAGCAGTTTCGGGGGATACAACTCCAACACTGAAGCTTTCTTT.

The CDR3 reads CASSLGLAGGETQYF. CDR3 coding DNA: TGTGCCAGCAGTTTGGGACTAGCGGGGGGAGAGACCCAGTACTTC. The V gene is TRBV12-3 or TRBV12-4, the J gene TRBJ2-5; 15 nucleotides line up with TRBD2. This CDR3 is built from 15 residues. Unmatched junction bases numbered 0, after V lost 3 bases and J lost 4 bases.

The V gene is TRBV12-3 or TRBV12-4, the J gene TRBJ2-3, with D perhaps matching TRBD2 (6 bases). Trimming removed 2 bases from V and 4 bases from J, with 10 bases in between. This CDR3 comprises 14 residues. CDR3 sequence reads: CASSLWGEADTQYF. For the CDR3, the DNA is TGTGCCAGCAGTTTATGGGGGGAGGCAGATACGCAGTATTTT.

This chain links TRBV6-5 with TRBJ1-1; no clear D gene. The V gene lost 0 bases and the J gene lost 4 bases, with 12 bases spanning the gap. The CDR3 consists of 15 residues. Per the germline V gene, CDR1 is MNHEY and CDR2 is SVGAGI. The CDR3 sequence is CASSYSRGLGTEAFF. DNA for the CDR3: TGTGCCAGCAGTTACTCGAGAGGGCTAGGCACTGAAGCTTTCTTT.

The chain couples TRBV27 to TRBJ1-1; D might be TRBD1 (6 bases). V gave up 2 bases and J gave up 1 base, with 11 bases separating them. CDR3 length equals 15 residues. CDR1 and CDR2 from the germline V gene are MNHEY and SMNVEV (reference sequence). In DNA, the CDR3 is TGTGCCAGCAGTTTAACCAGGGGCGGGAACACTGAAGCTTTCTTT. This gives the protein CASSLTRGGNTEAFF.

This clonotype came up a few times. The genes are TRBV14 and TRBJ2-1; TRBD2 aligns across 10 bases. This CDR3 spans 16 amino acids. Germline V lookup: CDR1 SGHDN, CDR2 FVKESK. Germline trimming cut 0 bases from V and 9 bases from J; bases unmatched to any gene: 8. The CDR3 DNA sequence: TGTGCCAGCAGCCAAGATTGGTCTAGCGGGGGACGTGAGCAGTTCTTC. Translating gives CASSQDWSSGGREQFF. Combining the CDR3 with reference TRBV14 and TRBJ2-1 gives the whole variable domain EAGVTQFPSHSVIEKGQTVTLRCDPISGHDNLYWYRRVMGKEIKFLLHFVKESKQDESGMPNNRFLAERTGGTYSTLKVQPAELEDSGVYFCASSQDWSSGGREQFFGPGTRLTVL.

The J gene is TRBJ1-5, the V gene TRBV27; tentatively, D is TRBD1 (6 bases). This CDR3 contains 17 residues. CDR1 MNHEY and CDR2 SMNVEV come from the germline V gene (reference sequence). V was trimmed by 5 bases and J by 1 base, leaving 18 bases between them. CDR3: CASSPLGGRDSNQPQHF. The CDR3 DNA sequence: TGTGCCAGCAGTCCCCTTGGGGGCAGGGACAGCAATCAGCCCCAGCATTTT.

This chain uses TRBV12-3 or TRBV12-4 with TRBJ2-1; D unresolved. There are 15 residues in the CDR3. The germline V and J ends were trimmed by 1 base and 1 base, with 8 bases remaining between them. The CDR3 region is CASSLEEVSYNEQFF. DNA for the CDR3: TGTGCCAGCAGTTTAGAAGAGGTATCCTACAATGAGCAGTTCTTC.

CDR3 loop: CASRARQDSKDTEAFF. In nucleotides, the CDR3 is TGTGCCAGCAGGGCAAGACAGGACTCTAAAGACACTGAAGCTTTCTTT. The genes are TRBV2 and TRBJ1-1, with D possibly TRBD1 on 6 matching bases. The germline gives CDR1 SNHLY, CDR2 FYNNEI. The CDR3 contains 16 residues. V was clipped by 6 bases and J by 3 bases, with 20 bases between them.

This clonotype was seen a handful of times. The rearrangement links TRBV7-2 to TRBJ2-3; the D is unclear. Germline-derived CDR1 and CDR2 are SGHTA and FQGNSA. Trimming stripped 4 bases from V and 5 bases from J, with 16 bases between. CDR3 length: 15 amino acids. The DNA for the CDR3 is TGTGCCAGCAGCTCGTCGGAGAGAGCGCGAGATACGCAGTATTTT. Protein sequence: CASSSSERARDTQYF.

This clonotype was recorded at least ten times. The CDR3 nucleotides are TGTGCCAGCAGCTTAGTAATCGACCGAACTAAAGAGACCCAGTACTTC. This encodes CASSLVIDRTKETQYF. The chain combines TRBV7-8 with TRBJ2-5, with no clear D. Germline V gene lookup returns CDR1 SGHVS and CDR2 FQNEAQ. The CDR3 loop spans 16 amino acids. The V end lost 1 base, the J end lost 3 bases, and 15 bases lay between the germline ends.

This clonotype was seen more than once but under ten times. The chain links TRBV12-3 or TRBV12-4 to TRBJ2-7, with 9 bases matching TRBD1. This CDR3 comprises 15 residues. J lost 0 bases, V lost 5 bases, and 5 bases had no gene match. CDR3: CASSLGQGFSYEQYF. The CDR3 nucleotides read TGTGCCAGCAGTCTGGGACAGGGCTTCTCCTACGAGCAGTACTTC.

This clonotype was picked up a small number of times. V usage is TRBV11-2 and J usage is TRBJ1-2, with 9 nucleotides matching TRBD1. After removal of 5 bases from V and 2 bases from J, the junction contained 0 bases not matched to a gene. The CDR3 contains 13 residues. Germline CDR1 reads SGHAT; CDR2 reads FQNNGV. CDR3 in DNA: TGTGCCAGCAGCGGGACAGGGAACTATGGCTACACCTTC. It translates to CASSGTGNYGYTF.

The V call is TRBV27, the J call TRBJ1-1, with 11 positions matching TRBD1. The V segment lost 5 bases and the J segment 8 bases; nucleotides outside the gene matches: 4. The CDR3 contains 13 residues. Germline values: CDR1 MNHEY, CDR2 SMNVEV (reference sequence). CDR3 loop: CASSPRTGGEAFF. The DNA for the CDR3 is TGTGCCAGCAGTCCACGGACAGGGGGCGAAGCTTTCTTT.